Below are 28 T cell receptor beta chains sequenced from a single sample in a study of cytomegalovirus exposure and HLA in healthy donors. With 60 Vbeta and 13 Jbeta primers, the PCR was carried out. The table came from immunoSEQ multiplex PCR; TCRdb's copy has only in-frame clones and leaves some out. The table lists around 70,000 clones, about three quarters of them singletons. The sample comprised PBMCs. The origin of the receptors is a male donor in good health and CMV-seropositive.

This chain connects TRBV2 to TRBJ1-2; D is undetermined. Germline loops: CDR1 SNHLY, CDR2 FYNNEI. V was clipped by 7 bases and J by 4 bases, with 13 bases between them. The CDR3 runs 13 residues. The CDR3 is CASKHRPGYGYTF. DNA for the CDR3: TGTGCCAGCAAACACCGGCCGGGCTATGGCTACACCTTC.

V usage is TRBV27 and J usage is TRBJ2-4; TRBD1 agrees at 7 bases. The CDR3 spans 14 residues. CDR1 and CDR2 from the germline V gene are MNHEY and SMNVEV (reference sequence). Losses at the gene ends were 6 bases for V and 0 bases for J; bases not matched to a gene: 2. The CDR3 spells CASRGTVAKNIQYF. As DNA, the CDR3 is TGTGCCAGCAGGGGGACAGTAGCCAAAAACATTCAGTACTTC.

The chain combines TRBV4-1 with TRBJ1-2, with D maybe TRBD1 (5 bases). Germline values: CDR1 MGHRA, CDR2 YSYEKL. Trimming pared 0 bases from V and 3 bases from J, leaving 11 bases between. The CDR3 sequence is 15 residues long. The CDR3 region is CASSQDPGRYYGYTF. CDR3 DNA: TGCGCCAGCAGCCAAGATCCAGGGCGATACTATGGCTACACCTTC.

The chain uses TRBV4-1 and TRBJ1-1, with a weak D call TRBD1 (6 bases). The CDR3 consists of 15 residues. Germline V gene lookup returns CDR1 MGHRA and CDR2 YSYEKL. Trimming removed 3 bases from V and 4 bases from J, with 15 bases in between. The CDR3 spells CASSHATGIGTEAFF. In DNA form, the CDR3 reads TGCGCCAGCAGCCATGCTACAGGGATTGGCACTGAAGCTTTCTTT.

The V and J genes are TRBV2 and TRBJ2-5, with TRBD2 identical over 8 bases. This CDR3 spans 13 amino acids. Trimming removed 7 bases from V and 5 bases from J; junction bases left unmatched: 6. Germline values: CDR1 SNHLY, CDR2 FYNNEI. CDR3 residues: CASNPGGLETQYF. Written as DNA, the CDR3 is TGTGCCAGCAACCCGGGGGGGCTCGAGACCCAGTACTTC.

This chain connects TRBV28 to TRBJ2-5, with 8 bases aligning to TRBD2. From germline, CDR1 is MDHEN and CDR2 SYDVKM. The CDR3 is 17 residues long. V lost 4 bases, J lost 4 bases, and 14 bases stayed unmatched. CDR3 region: CASSSLSSGGRSETQYF. The CDR3 DNA reads TGTGCCAGCAGTTCCCTGAGCAGCGGGGGACGCTCAGAGACCCAGTACTTC.

The chain has TRBV5-1 and TRBJ2-3; TRBD2 aligns across 7 bases. The CDR3 runs to 15 residues. V lost 5 bases and J lost 0; bases outside the gene matches: 6. The germline gives CDR1 SGHRS, CDR2 YFSETQ. The CDR3: CASRTTSDSTDTQYF. The CDR3 DNA is TGCGCCAGCAGAACCACTAGCGATAGCACAGATACGCAGTATTTT.

Here the CDR3 reads CASSLDLAGEQFF. The CDR3, as DNA: TGTGCCAGCTCTCTTGACTTGGCGGGTGAGCAGTTCTTC. The chain employs TRBV18 and TRBJ2-1; D is possibly TRBD2 (5 bases). The V and J ends lost 6 bases and 9 bases respectively, with 15 bases between them. This CDR3 spans 13 amino acids. CDR1 is KGHSH, CDR2 LQKENI, per germline.

The rearrangement joins TRBV5-1 to TRBJ2-7; TRBD2 aligns across 8 bases. The CDR3 consists of 17 residues. From germline, CDR1 is SGHRS and CDR2 YFSETQ. With V trimmed by 4 bases and J by 0 bases, 12 bases remained unmatched. This chain's CDR3 is CASSPKGLALNSYEQYF. The CDR3 nucleotides are TGCGCCAGCAGCCCAAAAGGACTAGCCCTTAACTCCTACGAGCAGTACTTC.

The chain has TRBV10-3 and TRBJ1-1, with 11 bases matching TRBD1. This CDR3 region has 15 residues. J lost 10 bases, V lost 4 bases, and 11 bases had no gene match. From germline, CDR1 is ENHRY and CDR2 SYGVKD. CDR3 DNA: TGTGCCATCAGTGGCCTGGACAGGGGGCAAAGTGGAGCTTTCTTT. Encoded protein: CAISGLDRGQSGAFF.

V is TRBV5-1 and J is TRBJ2-7, with 7 nucleotides matching TRBD2. J was trimmed by 1 base and V by 4 bases; bases with no gene match: 2. In germline, CDR1 is SGHRS, CDR2 YFSETQ. CDR3 length: 13 residues. The CDR3 loop reads CASSGSGSYEQYF. CDR3 in DNA: TGCGCCAGCAGCGGTAGCGGGTCCTACGAGCAGTACTTC.

The rearrangement joins TRBV18 to TRBJ2-7; possibly TRBD2 for D (6 bases). The germline gives CDR1 KGHSH, CDR2 LQKENI. The ends were cut back, 2 bases at V and 7 bases at J, with 12 bases in the middle. This CDR3 spans 13 amino acids. CDR3 protein: CASSPSLAWEQYF. CDR3 bases: TGTGCCAGCTCACCATCCCTAGCGTGGGAGCAGTACTTC.

The chain uses TRBV7-2 and TRBJ1-2, with 7 nucleotides matching TRBD1. The germline V gene encodes CDR1 SGHTA and CDR2 FQGNSA. Trimming cost V 5 bases and J 2 bases; bases outside gene matches: 2. The CDR3 is made up of 13 amino acids. The CDR3 DNA is TGTGCCAGCAGCAAGACAGGGAACTATGGCTACACCTTC. It translates to CASSKTGNYGYTF.

Only a few counts were recorded for this clone. The chain is built from TRBV7-9 and TRBJ2-2; 7 nucleotides align to TRBD2. Germline CDR1 SEHNR, CDR2 FQNEAQ (reference sequence). V shed 5 bases, J shed 2 bases, and the junction held 5 bases outside the gene matches. CDR3 size: 15 residues. The CDR3 loop reads CASSPTSVNTGELFF. CDR3 in DNA: TGTGCCAGCAGCCCCACTAGCGTTAACACCGGGGAGCTGTTTTTT.

The chain uses TRBV11-2 and TRBJ2-7, with 14 bases that match TRBD2. Per the germline V gene, CDR1 is SGHAT and CDR2 is FQNNGV. Germline trimming cut 5 bases from V and 9 bases from J; bases unmatched to any gene: 9. This CDR3 region has 15 residues. CDR3 nucleotide sequence: TGTGCCAGCAGCATTAACCCCGGGACTAGCGGGAGGCAGTACTTC. Protein: CASSINPGTSGRQYF.

This clone was picked up many times. CDR3 sequence reads: CASSLPGANTGELFF. In nucleotides, the CDR3 is TGTGCCAGCAGCTTACCGGGAGCGAACACCGGGGAGCTGTTTTTT. The chain joins TRBV5-4 to TRBJ2-2, with a weak D call TRBD2 (6 bases). Germline loops: CDR1 SGHNT, CDR2 YYREEE (reference sequence). The CDR3 consists of 15 residues. Trimming cost V 2 bases and J 0 bases, with 8 bases left between them.

This clone was observed a few times. The gene calls are TRBV2 and TRBJ2-7; 10 bases match TRBD2. The V segment lost 8 bases and the J segment 4 bases; nucleotides outside the gene matches: 8. Per germline, CDR1 SNHLY and CDR2 FYNNEI. There are 14 residues in the CDR3. The CDR3 here is CASGGASGGYEQYF. The CDR3 nucleotides read TGTGCCAGCGGCGGCGCTAGCGGGGGTTACGAGCAGTACTTC.

The rearrangement joins TRBV6-5 to TRBJ2-7; TRBD1 is a possible D gene (5 bases). Germline CDR1 is MNHEY and CDR2 is SVGAGI. Trimming shortened V by 5 bases and J by 2 bases, and 7 bases separated the two germline ends. The CDR3 has 12 amino acids. The CDR3 coding sequence is TGTGCCAGCAGTGGCAGGGCCTACGAGCAGTACTTC. Protein sequence: CASSGRAYEQYF.

A single count supports this clone. One junction end disagrees with the germline gene, perhaps due to a read error. V and J are TRBV7-9 and TRBJ2-6; TRBD1 aligns across 7 bases. Germline-derived CDR1 and CDR2 are SEHNR and FQNEAQ (reference sequence). CDR3 length equals 15 residues. The CDR3 coding sequence is TGTTCCAGCAGCGTAACAGGGGTAGGGGCCAACGTCCTGACTTTC. Translation gives CSSSVTGVGANVLTF. The variable domain in full, with the rest retrieved from reference TRBV7-9 and TRBJ2-6, is DTGVSQNPRHKITKRGQNVTFRCDPISEHNRLYWYRQTLGQGPEFLTYFQNEAQLEKSRLLSDRFSAERPKGSFSTLEIQRTEQGDSAMYLCSSSVTGVGANVLTFGAGSRLTVL.

The genes are TRBV28 and TRBJ1-1, with D maybe TRBD1 (6 bases). The CDR3 has 14 residues. Germline V lookup: CDR1 MDHEN, CDR2 SYDVKM. V dropped 5 bases and J dropped 8 bases, with 18 bases sitting between them. As DNA, the CDR3 is TGTGCCAGCAGTCCAGCCCTAACAGGGCGGGAAGCTTTCTTT. Its protein product is CASSPALTGREAFF.

The chain employs TRBV2 and TRBJ2-5; 7 bases map to TRBD2. This CDR3 is built from 13 residues. The V segment lost 3 bases and the J segment 9 bases; nucleotides outside the gene matches: 7. CDR1 is SNHLY, CDR2 FYNNEI, per germline. CDR3 protein: CASSDVRGEAQYF. CDR3 in DNA: TGTGCCAGCAGTGATGTCCGGGGGGAGGCCCAGTACTTC. The whole variable domain, filled in from reference TRBV2 and TRBJ2-5, reads EPEVTQTPSHQVTQMGQEVILRCVPISNHLYFYWYRQILGQKVEFLVSFYNNEISEKSEIFDDQFSVERPDGSNFTLKIRSTKLEDSAMYFCASSDVRGEAQYFGPGTRLLVL.

This chain connects TRBV28 to TRBJ1-1, with D possibly matching TRBD1 (5 bases). Germline V gives CDR1 MDHEN, CDR2 SYDVKM. This CDR3 has 18 residues. Trimming cost V 4 bases and J 0 bases, with 21 bases left between them. The CDR3 nucleotides read TGTGCCAGCAGTTCATTGGACACATCCCAACTAATGAACACTGAAGCTTTCTTT. It translates to CASSSLDTSQLMNTEAFF.

This clone was seen once. The rearrangement uses TRBV5-1 and TRBJ2-7; TRBD2 matches 10 bases. Germline CDR1 SGHRS, CDR2 YFSETQ. The trim removed 3 bases at V and 6 bases at J, leaving 15 bases unmatched. This CDR3 region has 17 residues. CDR3 region: CASSSTPGTSAGSEQYF. The CDR3 DNA reads as TGCGCCAGCAGCTCAACTCCCGGGACTAGCGCGGGCAGCGAGCAGTACTTC.

The chain combines TRBV6-5 with TRBJ2-5, with D possibly TRBD2 on 5 matching bases. Germline V gene data show CDR1 as MNHEY and CDR2 as SVGAGI. The V end was cut by 2 bases, the J end by 8 bases, with 18 bases between. This CDR3 has 15 amino acids. CDR3 sequence reads: CASSYLYMDSVTQYF. In DNA, the CDR3 is TGTGCCAGCAGTTACCTATATATGGACTCGGTAACCCAGTACTTC.

V is TRBV18 and J is TRBJ2-7, with 7 bases that match TRBD1. Losses at the gene ends were 5 bases for V and 0 bases for J; bases not matched to a gene: 4. Germline loops: CDR1 KGHSH, CDR2 LQKENI. This CDR3 comprises 14 residues. CDR3 sequence: CASSGQESSYEQYF. CDR3 sequence (DNA): TGTGCCAGCTCAGGACAGGAAAGCTCCTACGAGCAGTACTTC.

The chain has TRBV2 and TRBJ2-3; 9 bases align to TRBD1. The length of the CDR3 is 14 residues. CDR1 and CDR2 (germline): SNHLY, FYNNEI. The trim removed 5 bases at V and 4 bases at J, leaving 4 bases unmatched. The CDR3 loop is CASSSGTGSDTQYF. CDR3 bases: TGTGCCAGCAGTTCCGGGACAGGGTCAGATACGCAGTATTTT.

This chain links TRBV19 with TRBJ1-5; 10 nucleotides line up with TRBD1. This CDR3 region has 16 residues. CDR1 LNHDA and CDR2 SQIVND come from the germline V gene (reference sequence). Trimming took 6 bases from V and 1 from J; bases not matched to a gene: 6. CDR3 coding DNA: TGTGCCAGTAGAAATTTGGACAGGGGGAGCAATCAGCCCCAGCATTTT. Translating it yields CASRNLDRGSNQPQHF.

V gene TRBV2 combines with J gene TRBJ2-5; D is perhaps TRBD2 (6 bases). Germline CDR1 SNHLY, CDR2 FYNNEI. CDR3 length: 12 residues. V lost 10 bases and J lost 4, with 13 bases in between. The DNA for the CDR3 is TGTGCCACCGGGACTGCCGGAGAGACCCAGTACTTC. As protein: CATGTAGETQYF.